The 31 T cell receptor beta chains given below trace back to one sample, sequenced in a study. Using its own MiXCR run on the 5' RACE reads, TCRdb lists one record per CDR3 protein. This sample has about 6,700 distinct CDR3 sequences, with about 50% found just once. Source material: naive CD4+ T cells sorted from a lymph node. Subset meaning: naive CD4+ T cells, CD4+CD45RA+CD25-. These receptors originate from a female donor with breast cancer.

There are a few counts of this clonotype. The V gene is TRBV12-3 or TRBV12-4, the J gene TRBJ2-5; D call uncertain. The CDR3 loop spans 12 amino acids. Trimming cost V 6 bases and J 5 bases, with 10 bases left between them. CDR3 bases: TGTGCCAGCAGGACCACCGGGGAGACCCAGTACTTC. Protein: CASRTTGETQYF.

The chain couples TRBV28 to TRBJ2-7, with 8 bases fitting TRBD2. Germline V CDR1 and CDR2: MDHEN, SYDVKM. V trimming: 3 bases; J trimming: 3 bases; junction bases outside the gene matches: 4. The CDR3 totals 14 residues. The CDR3 region is CASSFFGRVYEQYF. CDR3 nucleotide sequence: TGTGCCAGCAGTTTTTTCGGGAGGGTCTACGAGCAGTACTTC.

The chain couples TRBV7-2 to TRBJ1-1, with 8 bases aligning to TRBD1. The ends lost 5 bases at V and 0 bases at J; junction bases unmatched: 8. The germline V gene encodes CDR1 SGHTA and CDR2 FQGNSA. The CDR3 is 16 residues long. DNA of the CDR3: TGTGCCAGCAGCATCGACAGGGGAAGGATGAACACTGAAGCTTTCTTT. Protein product: CASSIDRGRMNTEAFF.

This clonotype came up a few times. The chain is built from TRBV5-1 and TRBJ2-7, with 10 positions matching TRBD1. V lost 2 bases to trimming and J lost 7 bases; unmatched junction nucleotides: 12. CDR1 is SGHRS, CDR2 YFSETQ, per germline. The CDR3 has 16 residues. CDR3 amino acids: CASSFALGTGDEEQYF. In DNA, the CDR3 is TGCGCCAGCAGCTTCGCATTAGGGACAGGGGACGAAGAGCAGTACTTC.

This clonotype has only a few counts. The chain employs TRBV7-3 and TRBJ2-1; the D gene is possibly TRBD2 (6 bases). Trimming pared 5 bases from V and 7 bases from J, leaving 21 bases between. CDR3 size: 16 residues. Germline CDR1 and CDR2: SGHTA and FQGTGA. This CDR3 is CASSPDTSSLVNEQFF. CDR3 coding DNA: TGTGCCAGCAGCCCAGATACTAGCAGCCTGGTGAATGAGCAGTTCTTC. The whole variable domain, filled in from reference TRBV7-3 and TRBJ2-1, reads GAGVSQTPSNKVTEKGKYVELRCDPISGHTALYWYRQSLGQGPEFLIYFQGTGAADDSGLPNDRFFAVRPEGSVSTLKIQRTERGDSAVYLCASSPDTSSLVNEQFFGPGTRLTVL.

This clonotype was seen a few times. The genes are TRBV5-1 and TRBJ2-7, with TRBD1 as a possible D gene (6 bases). The ends were cut back, 4 bases at V and 3 bases at J, with 14 bases in the middle. The CDR3 extends over 14 amino acids. Looked up from germline, CDR1 is SGHRS and CDR2 is YFSETQ. The CDR3 spells CASSRGGSGYEQYF. CDR3 sequence (DNA): TGCGCCAGCAGCCGAGGGGGTTCTGGCTACGAGCAGTACTTC.

The chain links TRBV19 to TRBJ1-6; D uncertain. Germline V gene data show CDR1 as LNHDA and CDR2 as SQIVND (reference sequence). The CDR3 runs 12 residues. Trimming stripped 7 bases from V and 8 bases from J, with 9 bases between. The DNA of the CDR3 is TGTGCCAGTAACTACTGGGATTCACCCCTCCACTTT. As protein: CASNYWDSPLHF.

The chain joins TRBV4-1 to TRBJ2-5; 7 positions agree with TRBD2. Germline-derived CDR1 and CDR2 are MGHRA and YSYEKL. Trimming cost V 4 bases and J 3 bases; bases outside gene matches: 5. This CDR3 is 14 amino acids long. The CDR3: CASSPGTTKETQYF. CDR3 coding DNA: TGCGCCAGCAGCCCAGGGACTACCAAAGAGACCCAGTACTTC.

This clonotype is classed as medium-sized. The chain couples TRBV20-1 to TRBJ1-3; D gene ambiguous. Between the trimmed V and J ends, which lost 3 bases and 8 bases, there was a span of 17 bases. The CDR3 contains 14 residues. Per germline, CDR1 DFQATT and CDR2 SNEGSKA (reference sequence). This chain's CDR3 is CSASIRQSGDTIYF. The DNA for the CDR3 is TGCAGTGCTAGTATTCGGCAGAGTGGGGACACCATATATTTT.

Note on this clonotype: The junction departs from the called germline gene at one end, perhaps through a read error. The V and J genes are TRBV6-5 and TRBJ1-1, with a tentative D call TRBD1 (5 bases). Germline V CDR1 and CDR2: MNHEY, SVGAGI. The CDR3 runs 12 residues. The CDR3 DNA follows: TGTGTCAGCAGAGTAGGGGACGGTGAAGCTTTCTTT. It yields the protein CVSRVGDGEAFF.

In DNA, the CDR3 is TGTGCCAGCAGTTTACTTCCGGGGGCCGCTGAAGCTTTCTTT. Translating gives CASSLLPGAAEAFF. The chain joins TRBV12-3 or TRBV12-4 to TRBJ1-1; maybe TRBD1 (6 bases). V dropped 2 bases and J dropped 6 bases, with 13 bases sitting between them. The CDR3 contains 14 residues.

In its sample, this clonotype was seen once. Compared with germline, one end of the junction differs, possibly owing to a read error. J is TRBJ2-5 and V is TRBV20-1; D is tentatively TRBD1 or TRBD2 (5 bases each). Germline V lookup: CDR1 DFQATT, CDR2 SNEGSKA (reference sequence). This CDR3 has 10 amino acids. CDR3 amino acids: CSARGETQHF. The CDR3, as DNA: TGCAGTGCTAGGGGGGAGACCCAGCACTTC.

This clonotype was seen a few times. CDR3 in amino acids: CASSFNYLYEQYF. The CDR3 DNA is TGTGCCAGCAGCTTTAACTATCTCTACGAGCAGTACTTC. V is TRBV5-6 and J is TRBJ2-7; D ambiguous. Germline V gene sequence: CDR1 SGHDT, CDR2 YYEEEE. The CDR3 contains 13 residues. V lost 2 bases to trimming and J lost 3 bases, with 9 bases between them. Filled out from reference TRBV5-6 and TRBJ2-7, the complete variable domain reads DAGVTQSPTHLIKTRGQQVTLRCSPKSGHDTVSWYQQALGQGPQFIFQYYEEEERQRGNFPDRFSGHQFPNYSSELNVNALLLGDSALYLCASSFNYLYEQYFGPGTRLTVT.

CDR3: CAWSVLGNTEAFF. The CDR3 DNA reads TGTGCCTGGAGTGTTTTAGGGAACACTGAAGCTTTCTTT. This sequence joins TRBV30 and TRBJ1-1; no clear D. Germline V lookup: CDR1 GTSNPN, CDR2 SVGIG (reference sequence). CDR3 length: 13 residues. Trimming removed 0 bases from V and 1 base from J, with 6 bases in between.

This clonotype has only a few counts. The CDR3 DNA follows: TGTGCCAGCAGAGACGTAGGGAGGGTAACTAATGAAAAACTGTTTTTT. This encodes CASRDVGRVTNEKLFF. V is TRBV6-6 and J is TRBJ1-4; no definite D call. The V gene's germline CDR1 is MNHNY and CDR2 SVGAGI (reference sequence). V was clipped by 6 bases and J by 1 base, with 15 bases between them. The CDR3 extends over 16 amino acids.

Only a few counts were recorded for this clonotype. This sequence joins TRBV7-9 and TRBJ1-4; 8 bases agree with TRBD1. The V gene end was trimmed by 4 bases and the J gene end by 6 bases; junction bases not matched to a gene: 10. CDR3 length: 16 residues. The germline V gene encodes CDR1 SEHNR and CDR2 FQNEAQ (reference sequence). CDR3 nucleotide sequence: TGTGCCAGCAGCTCGACCTCCGGGACAGGAGATGAAAAACTGTTTTTT. Amino acids: CASSSTSGTGDEKLFF.

The table lists this clonotype with a few counts. V usage is TRBV29-1 and J usage is TRBJ2-1; D is unresolved. The CDR3 extends over 10 amino acids. V was clipped by 3 bases and J by 12 bases, with 9 bases between them. CDR1 is SQVTM, CDR2 ANQGSEA, per germline. CDR3 loop: CSVDLASQFF. The CDR3 DNA reads TGCAGCGTTGATTTGGCGTCGCAGTTCTTC.

As concerns this clonotype: A junction end diverges from the germline sequence, so it may reflect a read error. This chain connects TRBV29-1 to TRBJ2-6; TRBD2 is a possible D gene (5 bases). Germline CDR1 reads SQVTM; CDR2 reads ANQGSEA. The CDR3 has 15 residues. The CDR3 bases are TGTAGCGTTTTGGCTCAAAGCTCTGGGGCCAACGTCCTGACTTTC. Encoded protein: CSVLAQSSGANVLTF.

The V gene is TRBV6-1, the J gene TRBJ2-6; D is uncertain. Germline V gives CDR1 MNHNS, CDR2 SASEGT. CDR3 length equals 17 residues. V was shortened by 1 base and J by 0 bases, with 10 bases between the two germline ends. For the CDR3, the DNA is TGTGCCAGCAGTGAAGGGGCCGTTTACTCTGGGGCCAACGTCCTGACTTTC. Translated, it gives CASSEGAVYSGANVLTF.

In this sample, this clonotype turned up once. J is TRBJ2-3 and V is TRBV29-1; D is undetermined. From germline, CDR1 is SQVTM and CDR2 ANQGSEA. Between the trimmed V and J ends, which lost 1 base and 3 bases, there was a span of 5 bases. The CDR3 runs 12 residues. In DNA form, the CDR3 reads TGCAGCGTTGAAGGGCAGACAGATACGCAGTATTTT. This gives the protein CSVEGQTDTQYF.

This clonotype appeared a few times. The CDR3 DNA follows: TGCGCCAGCAGCTTGGACAGGGGAATCTACAATGAGCAGTTCTTC. Encoded protein: CASSLDRGIYNEQFF. The chain couples TRBV5-1 to TRBJ2-1; 7 bases agree with TRBD1. The CDR3 spans 15 residues. Trimming at V came to 0 bases and at J to 3 bases, leaving 3 bases not matched to a gene. CDR1 and CDR2 from the germline V gene are SGHRS and YFSETQ.

The chain combines TRBV12-3 or TRBV12-4 with TRBJ2-7, with D perhaps TRBD1 (8 bases). Trimming cost V 5 bases and J 5 bases, with 16 bases left between them. The CDR3 is 14 amino acids. CDR3 sequence (DNA): TGTGCCAGCAGTAAAACAGGGGGGGTCAACGAGCAGTACTTC. Translated: CASSKTGGVNEQYF.

This clonotype showed up just a few times. This chain links TRBV4-2 with TRBJ1-3, with 8 bases identical to TRBD1. CDR1 is LGHNA and CDR2 is YNFKEQ in the germline V gene. CDR3 size: 14 residues. V dropped 3 bases and J dropped 8; count of bases not matched to a gene: 6. The CDR3 DNA is TGTGCCAGCAGCCAGACCCCGGACAGGGACACCATATATTTT. Protein: CASSQTPDRDTIYF.

The V gene is TRBV6-6, the J gene TRBJ2-7, with no clear D. Looked up from germline, CDR1 is MNHNY and CDR2 is SVGAGI (reference sequence). Trimming took off 5 bases at V and 3 bases at J, with 11 bases between the two ends. The CDR3 runs to 13 residues. CDR3 DNA sequence: TGTGCCAGCAGTGTCGGGTCCGACTACGAGCAGTACTTC. It specifies CASSVGSDYEQYF.

The count of this clonotype is one. The chain carries TRBV20-1 and TRBJ1-2, with D maybe TRBD1 (6 bases). V was cut by 6 bases and J by 6 bases, with 11 bases left in between. The CDR3 runs 11 residues. The germline V gene has CDR1 DFQATT and CDR2 SNEGSKA (reference sequence). The CDR3 sequence: CSAGGQDGYTF. In DNA, the CDR3 is TGCAGTGCCGGGGGGCAGGATGGCTACACCTTC.

To note about this clonotype: An end of the junction does not agree with germline; a read error may underlie this. The V gene is TRBV20-1, the J gene TRBJ2-3; D remains unclear. From germline, CDR1 is DFQATT and CDR2 SNEGSKA (reference sequence). This CDR3 is 15 amino acids long. The CDR3 is CSVRDFQQSTDTQYF. CDR3 sequence (DNA): TGCAGTGTTAGAGATTTCCAGCAATCTACAGATACGCAGTATTTT.

CDR3 nucleotide sequence: TGTGCCACCAGTGATTCCAGCGGCAGCACAGATACGCAGTATTTT. Translation gives CATSDSSGSTDTQYF. The chain couples TRBV24-1 to TRBJ2-3; TRBD2 is a possible D gene (5 bases). The germline V and J ends were trimmed by 2 bases and 0 bases, with 8 bases remaining between them. Germline assignment: CDR1 KGHDR and CDR2 SFDVKD. The CDR3 covers 15 residues.

This chain connects TRBV7-9 to TRBJ2-1; tentatively, D is TRBD2 (5 bases). Trimming stripped 4 bases from V and 4 bases from J, with 23 bases between. Germline assignment: CDR1 SEHNR and CDR2 FQNEAQ (reference sequence). The CDR3 has 18 amino acids. CDR3 amino acids: CASSSLAGRSDHYNEQFF. In DNA, the CDR3 is TGTGCCAGCAGCTCTTTGGCGGGTCGATCTGACCATTACAATGAGCAGTTCTTC.

The rearrangement uses TRBV20-1 and TRBJ2-1; D is possibly TRBD2 (6 bases). CDR1 is DFQATT and CDR2 is SNEGSKA in the germline V gene (reference sequence). Deletions cut 1 base from V and 6 bases from J, with 13 bases between. This CDR3 contains 14 residues. The DNA for the CDR3 is TGCAGTGCTAGAGTTGCGGGGATAGTCAATGAGCAGTTCTTC. Protein: CSARVAGIVNEQFF.

V and J are TRBV2 and TRBJ2-7, with D perhaps matching TRBD1 (7 bases). Germline-derived CDR1 and CDR2 are SNHLY and FYNNEI. This CDR3 spans 16 amino acids. The V end was cut by 0 bases, the J end by 6 bases, with 18 bases between. In DNA, the CDR3 is TGTGCCAGCAGTGAAGCGCCAGGGGGGTCTCGGGGCGAGCAGTACTTC. Encoded protein: CASSEAPGGSRGEQYF.

This chain uses TRBV20-1 with TRBJ1-2; D might be TRBD1 (5 bases). Germline lookup yields CDR1 DFQATT and CDR2 SNEGSKA (reference sequence). The CDR3 has 14 amino acids. Trimming removed 6 bases at V and 7 bases at J, with 21 bases between. CDR3 protein: CSAPAGGLDGGYTF. In DNA, the CDR3 is TGCAGTGCACCCGCCGGGGGACTTGACGGTGGCTACACCTTC.